The 30 T cell receptor beta chains below come from one sample, sequenced in a study of somatic mutations in cytotoxic T cells in rheumatoid arthritis. Using immunoSEQ multiplex PCR, the repertoire was profiled, and TCRdb retains in-frame clones only, with some absent. Of 5,000 or so clones in the sample, roughly 80% were seen once. The sequenced sample was CD8+ T cells sorted from blood. These receptors were taken from an adult with rheumatoid arthritis.

This clone occurred a few times. The chain couples TRBV27 to TRBJ1-6; TRBD1 agrees at 9 bases. Germline assignment: CDR1 MNHEY and CDR2 SMNVEV (reference sequence). Trimming took 6 bases from V and 10 from J; bases not matched to a gene: 16. The CDR3 runs 17 residues. CDR3 DNA sequence: TGTGCCAGCAGCCTACAGTTTCAGACAGGGGGATTATCACCCCTCCACTTT. Its protein product is CASSLQFQTGGLSPLHF.

The rearrangement joins TRBV4-1 to TRBJ2-3; no firm D call. Germline CDR1 reads MGHRA; CDR2 reads YSYEKL. The length of the CDR3 is 15 residues. V was pared by 0 bases and J by 0 bases, with 7 bases between. The CDR3 spells CASSQEGRSTDTQYF. The CDR3 DNA follows: TGCGCCAGCAGCCAAGAGGGCAGGAGCACAGATACGCAGTATTTT.

The V gene is TRBV30, the J gene TRBJ1-2; D might be TRBD1 (5 bases). CDR1 GTSNPN and CDR2 SVGIG come from the germline V gene (reference sequence). Trimming removed 1 base at V and 0 bases at J, with 12 bases between. This CDR3 spans 15 amino acids. The CDR3 region is CAWSAGPHTNYGYTF. CDR3 nucleotides: TGTGCCTGGAGTGCGGGACCCCATACTAACTATGGCTACACCTTC.

This clone was seen only a few times. The chain is built from TRBV11-3 and TRBJ1-1; D gene uncertain. The CDR3 extends over 12 amino acids. Germline V gives CDR1 SGHNT, CDR2 YENEEA. Trimming left V 3 bases short and J 5 bases short, with 7 bases between. The CDR3 sequence: CASSFTGTEAFF. The CDR3 nucleotides are TGTGCCAGCAGCTTTACGGGGACTGAAGCTTTCTTT.

This rearrangement joins TRBV29-1 to TRBJ1-1; weak D call: TRBD1 (5 bases). Germline V gives CDR1 SQVTM, CDR2 ANQGSEA. V dropped 3 bases and J dropped 7 bases, with 15 bases sitting between them. The length of the CDR3 is 13 residues. CDR3 amino acids: CSVEKGRALEAFF. CDR3 sequence (DNA): TGCAGCGTTGAGAAGGGCAGGGCGCTTGAAGCTTTCTTT.

The rearrangement uses TRBV27 and TRBJ2-4; tentative D call: TRBD2 (6 bases). Per germline, CDR1 MNHEY and CDR2 SMNVEV (reference sequence). The germline V and J ends were trimmed by 5 bases and 6 bases, with 29 bases remaining between them. The CDR3 sequence is 19 residues long. For the CDR3, the DNA is TGTGCCAGCAGTCCCTATTTTACTAGCCCCAGTGACCCAAGAAACATTCAGTACTTC. Protein product: CASSPYFTSPSDPRNIQYF.

The V and J genes are TRBV7-3 and TRBJ1-2, with D possibly being TRBD1 (5 bases). This CDR3 contains 13 residues. Trimming shortened V by 1 base and J by 8 bases, and 11 bases separated the two germline ends. Germline values: CDR1 SGHTA, CDR2 FQGTGA. DNA for the CDR3: TGTGCCAGCAGCTTAAGGGGGTTTGGGGGCTACACCTTC. Encoded protein: CASSLRGFGGYTF.

The V and J genes are TRBV2 and TRBJ1-5, with D possibly being TRBD1 (5 bases). Per germline, CDR1 SNHLY and CDR2 FYNNEI. Between the trimmed V and J ends, which lost 7 bases and 4 bases, there was a span of 17 bases. The CDR3 totals 15 residues. In DNA form, the CDR3 reads TGTGCCAGCACCCCGGAGTGGAGGGGAAATCAGCCCCAGCATTTT. Amino acid sequence: CASTPEWRGNQPQHF. Looking up the rest from reference TRBV2 and TRBJ1-5 gives the full variable domain: EPEVTQTPSHQVTQMGQEVILRCVPISNHLYFYWYRQILGQKVEFLVSFYNNEISEKSEIFDDQFSVERPDGSNFTLKIRSTKLEDSAMYFCASTPEWRGNQPQHFGDGTRLSIL.

The chain recombines TRBV5-6 with TRBJ2-1; D is possibly TRBD1 (6 bases). This CDR3 has 16 residues. Germline V lookup: CDR1 SGHDT, CDR2 YYEEEE. Between the trimmed V and J ends, which lost 1 base and 3 bases, there was a span of 14 bases. The DNA for the CDR3 is TGTGCCAGCAGCTTGAAAGTCAGGGGACGCTACAATGAGCAGTTCTTC. This translates into CASSLKVRGRYNEQFF. The full variable domain, with the rest looked up from reference TRBV5-6 and TRBJ2-1, is DAGVTQSPTHLIKTRGQQVTLRCSPKSGHDTVSWYQQALGQGPQFIFQYYEEEERQRGNFPDRFSGHQFPNYSSELNVNALLLGDSALYLCASSLKVRGRYNEQFFGPGTRLTVL.

This chain joins TRBV6-1 and TRBJ1-2; 8 bases align to TRBD1. V lost 4 bases, J lost 6 bases, and 10 bases stayed unmatched. Germline V gene data show CDR1 as MNHNS and CDR2 as SASEGT. The length of the CDR3 is 15 residues. CDR3 residues: CASSADRGGFNGYTF. In DNA form, the CDR3 reads TGTGCCAGCAGTGCCGACAGGGGAGGATTCAATGGCTACACCTTC.

The CDR3 sequence: CASSLGGDTVSNQPQHF. CDR3 in DNA: TGTGCCAGCAGCTTGGGGGGGGACACTGTCAGCAATCAGCCCCAGCATTTT. The chain combines TRBV5-6 with TRBJ1-5, with a tentative D call TRBD1 (6 bases). V lost 0 bases and J lost 1, with 14 bases in between. The CDR3 spans 17 residues. Germline V gene lookup returns CDR1 SGHDT and CDR2 YYEEEE.

The J gene is TRBJ1-5, the V gene TRBV4-1; D is possibly TRBD1 (5 bases). Trimming removed 3 bases from V and 2 bases from J, with 14 bases in between. CDR1 and CDR2 from the germline V gene are MGHRA and YSYEKL. The CDR3 runs to 16 residues. As DNA, the CDR3 is TGCGCCAGCAGCCATACACAAGGGACCGGCAATCAGCCCCAGCATTTT. Translation gives CASSHTQGTGNQPQHF.

This clone was observed once. The chain joins TRBV27 to TRBJ2-7; 7 bases align to TRBD2. Germline CDR1 is MNHEY and CDR2 is SMNVEV (reference sequence). This CDR3 is built from 14 residues. The ends lost 5 bases at V and 4 bases at J; junction bases unmatched: 8. CDR3 sequence: CASSPGTGGYEQYF. CDR3 coding DNA: TGTGCCAGCAGTCCTGGGACGGGAGGTTACGAGCAGTACTTC.

This clone was seen a handful of times. CDR3 sequence reads: CASSQDRDTADTQYF. DNA of the CDR3: TGCGCCAGCAGCCAAGATCGGGATACAGCAGATACGCAGTATTTT. The chain has TRBV4-3 and TRBJ2-3; TRBD2 might be the D (5 bases). Looked up from germline, CDR1 is LGHNA and CDR2 is YSLEER. Trimming left V 0 bases short and J 4 bases short, with 11 bases between. This CDR3 region has 15 residues.

This clone occurred a few times. This chain joins TRBV7-9 and TRBJ1-6; 7 nucleotides line up with TRBD1. V shed 5 bases and J 8 bases; nucleotides not matched to a gene: 6. The V gene's germline CDR1 is SEHNR and CDR2 FQNEAQ (reference sequence). The CDR3 loop spans 14 amino acids. The CDR3 here is CASSVTGNYSPLHF. CDR3 DNA: TGTGCCAGCAGCGTGACAGGGAATTATTCACCCCTCCACTTT.

The V and J genes are TRBV29-1 and TRBJ1-5; D remains unclear. V lost 4 bases and J lost 7, with 17 bases in between. From germline, CDR1 is SQVTM and CDR2 ANQGSEA. The CDR3 length is 14 residues. The CDR3 sequence: CSVAEGSTGQPQHF. CDR3 nucleotide sequence: TGCAGCGTTGCGGAAGGATCGACGGGACAGCCCCAGCATTTT.

The chain uses TRBV10-3 and TRBJ2-3, with 7 positions matching TRBD2. J was trimmed by 4 bases and V by 2 bases; bases with no gene match: 6. Germline CDR1 and CDR2: ENHRY and SYGVKD. The CDR3 has 15 amino acids. The CDR3 bases are TGTGCCATCAGTGAGGACCGGGAGGAGCCAGATACGCAGTATTTT. Translating gives CAISEDREEPDTQYF.

The sample holds a few counts of this clone. The J gene is TRBJ1-1, the V gene TRBV30; maybe TRBD1 (5 bases). CDR1 and CDR2 from the germline V gene are GTSNPN and SVGIG (reference sequence). V shed 1 base and J shed 0 bases, with 6 bases lying between them. This CDR3 has 13 residues. The CDR3 DNA reads as TGTGCCTGGAGTGGCAGGGTGAACACTGAAGCTTTCTTT. It is translated as CAWSGRVNTEAFF. The variable domain in full, with the rest retrieved from reference TRBV30 and TRBJ1-1, is SQTIHQWPATLVQPVGSPLSLECTVEGTSNPNLYWYRQAAGRGLQLLFYSVGIGQISSEVPQNLSASRPQDRQFILSSKKLLLSDSGFYLCAWSGRVNTEAFFGQGTRLTVV.

The chain couples TRBV4-1 to TRBJ2-7; D unclear. The CDR3 is made up of 14 amino acids. Germline V gene data show CDR1 as MGHRA and CDR2 as YSYEKL. V was cut by 0 bases and J by 7 bases, with 13 bases left in between. CDR3 residues: CASSQDRAAGEQYF. CDR3 in DNA: TGCGCCAGCAGCCAAGATCGTGCGGCCGGGGAGCAGTACTTC.

V and J are TRBV6-1 and TRBJ2-7, with D maybe TRBD2 (6 bases). The CDR3 has 14 residues. The V gene lost 2 bases and the J gene lost 5 bases, with 13 bases spanning the gap. CDR1 MNHNS and CDR2 SASEGT come from the germline V gene. CDR3 DNA sequence: TGTGCCAGCAGTGAATACGGGGGAACCGACGAGCAGTACTTC. Its translation is CASSEYGGTDEQYF.

The CDR3 DNA reads TGTGCCAGTAGTTTGGAGCCAGGGGGCTGGTACACTGAAGCTTTCTTT. Protein sequence: CASSLEPGGWYTEAFF. The V call is TRBV19, the J call TRBJ1-1, with 8 bases aligning to TRBD1. The ends lost 5 bases at V and 3 bases at J; junction bases unmatched: 11. Germline V gene data show CDR1 as LNHDA and CDR2 as SQIVND (reference sequence). The CDR3 contains 16 residues.

This clone showed up just once. The chain combines TRBV7-7 with TRBJ2-5, with a weak D call TRBD1 (6 bases). The germline V gene encodes CDR1 SSHAT and CDR2 FNYEAQ (reference sequence). Trimming took 1 base from V and 4 from J, leaving 10 bases between them. CDR3 size: 14 residues. The CDR3 spells CASSLDTGPETQYF. The CDR3 coding sequence is TGTGCCAGCAGCTTAGATACAGGGCCAGAGACCCAGTACTTC.

The V and J genes are TRBV12-5 and TRBJ1-1; no clear D. The germline CDR1 and CDR2 sequences are LGHNT and FRNRAP. The CDR3 contains 13 residues. Trimming stripped 5 bases from V and 0 bases from J, with 7 bases between. Here the CDR3 DNA reads TGTGCTAGTGGTGAGGACCTGAACACTGAAGCTTTCTTT. This sequence encodes CASGEDLNTEAFF.

This rearrangement joins TRBV11-3 to TRBJ1-1; D is undetermined. The CDR3 is 14 residues long. The germline V gene has CDR1 SGHNT and CDR2 YENEEA. V was trimmed by 4 bases and J by 10 bases, leaving 19 bases between them. This CDR3 reads CASSSPDGRSGAFF. CDR3 in DNA: TGTGCCAGCAGCTCACCGGACGGTCGGAGTGGAGCTTTCTTT.

The chain has TRBV20-1 and TRBJ1-2, with 9 bases identical to TRBD1. CDR1 and CDR2 from the germline V gene are DFQATT and SNEGSKA (reference sequence). V was pared by 4 bases and J by 7 bases, with 1 base of the junction left unmatched. The CDR3 is 11 amino acids. The DNA of the CDR3 is TGCAGTGCTAACAGGGGGCTTGGCTACACCTTC. It encodes CSANRGLGYTF.

This sequence joins TRBV13 and TRBJ2-2, with D hard to call. CDR1 PRHDT and CDR2 FYEKMQ come from the germline V gene (reference sequence). The CDR3 is 13 residues long. Trimming took off 0 bases at V and 11 bases at J, with 10 bases between the two ends. CDR3 sequence (DNA): TGTGCCAGCAGCTTAGGGTCCCACGAAGAGCTGTTTTTT. This gives the protein CASSLGSHEELFF.

The rearrangement links TRBV5-1 to TRBJ2-3; D may be TRBD1 or TRBD2 (5 bases each). CDR1 is SGHRS, CDR2 YFSETQ, per germline. This CDR3 is built from 15 residues. V was clipped by 0 bases and J by 1 base, with 9 bases between them. The CDR3 nucleotides read TGCGCCAGCAGCTTGGATTTGGGGGGCACAGATACGCAGTATTTT. The encoded protein is CASSLDLGGTDTQYF.

The CDR3 protein is CASSNPTSPDTRNTEAFF. CDR3 nucleotides: TGTGCCAGCAGCAACCCTACGAGCCCGGACACTAGGAACACTGAAGCTTTCTTT. The V call is TRBV7-3, the J call TRBJ1-1; tentatively, D is TRBD1 (5 bases). Trimming pared 5 bases from V and 1 base from J, leaving 23 bases between. CDR1 is SGHTA, CDR2 FQGTGA, per germline. The CDR3 covers 18 residues.

The chain uses TRBV7-9 and TRBJ1-1; D is unresolved. CDR1 is SEHNR, CDR2 FQNEAQ, per germline (reference sequence). V was cut by 5 bases and J by 11 bases, with 12 bases left in between. CDR3 size: 11 residues. The CDR3 sequence is CASSHDQRAFF. The CDR3 DNA reads as TGTGCCAGCAGCCACGATCAGAGGGCTTTCTTT.

This rearrangement joins TRBV6-5 to TRBJ2-7, with D maybe TRBD1 (7 bases). The CDR3 is 16 residues long. V lost 4 bases to trimming and J lost 2 bases, with 18 bases between them. From germline, CDR1 is MNHEY and CDR2 SVGAGI. CDR3 region: CASSSRIQGGTYEQYF. For the CDR3, the DNA is TGTGCCAGCAGTTCTCGGATTCAGGGGGGCACCTACGAGCAGTACTTC.